The clone carrying this T cell receptor (beta chain) has only a few counts. Its antigen is as yet unknown. A much larger clonotype is one base distant, so this may be a read error. Trimming left V 7 bases short and J 9 bases short, with 15 bases between. The germline V gene encodes CDR1 SNHLY and CDR2 FYNNEI. This CDR3 spans 12 amino acids. This sample was taken from a study of regulatory T cells in long-lasting Graves disease. Study-wide findings and caveats: There were preferences for TRBV28, TRBJ1-2 and TRBJ2-5 in persistent disease. Tissue studied was limited to peripheral blood, excluding thyroid tissue. Whereas new patients shared 966 public clonotypes, persistent patients shared more, at under 3,500.

Described time point: persistent/refractory GD, antithyroid drugs over 5 years with positive TRAb. PBMCs were the source of the RNA used for TCR sequencing. The diagnosis of Graves' disease used American Thyroid Association guidelines. Assembly of TCR beta libraries relied on iRepertoire HTBI primers together with Arm-PCR of CDR3 regions. From the multiplex PCR reads, TCRdb called clonotypes with MiXCR, one entry per CDR3 protein. The repertoire holds 500,000 to 700,000 distinct CDR3 sequences, with 25% to 35% as singletons. The V and J genes are TRBV2 and TRBJ2-5, with D possibly matching TRBD2 (6 bases). The sequence came from a female donor with Graves disease. This sample comprised peripheral blood mononuclear cells (PBMCs), obtained when the disease was refractory, from a patient treated with antithyroid drugs. Here the CDR3 reads CASNGGLQAQYF. CDR3 DNA: TGTGCCAGCAACGGGGGACTTCAAGCCCAGTACTTC.